The clone carrying this TCR beta chain came up a few times. The V gene's germline CDR1 is SGHDT and CDR2 YYEEEE. V was cut by 4 bases and J by 1 base, with 7 bases left in between. This CDR3 comprises 13 residues. The data originate from a study of blood T cell repertoires in COVID-19. Study at large: T cells, B-cell-depleted T cells, or PBMCs provided the cDNA or gDNA that served as material.

Profiling relied on immunoSEQ multiplex PCR, and the TCRdb table lists in-frame clones only, not all of them. The sample has 150,000 to 200,000 clones, roughly four fifths seen once. This sequence joins TRBV5-6 and TRBJ2-3; TRBD1 is a possible D gene (5 bases). The sequence was obtained from a woman in her seventies with COVID-19, enrolled during active disease. The sample was peripheral blood. CDR3 protein: CASSLGGTDTQYF. The CDR3 DNA follows: TGTGCCAGCAGCCTAGGGGGCACAGATACGCAGTATTTT.